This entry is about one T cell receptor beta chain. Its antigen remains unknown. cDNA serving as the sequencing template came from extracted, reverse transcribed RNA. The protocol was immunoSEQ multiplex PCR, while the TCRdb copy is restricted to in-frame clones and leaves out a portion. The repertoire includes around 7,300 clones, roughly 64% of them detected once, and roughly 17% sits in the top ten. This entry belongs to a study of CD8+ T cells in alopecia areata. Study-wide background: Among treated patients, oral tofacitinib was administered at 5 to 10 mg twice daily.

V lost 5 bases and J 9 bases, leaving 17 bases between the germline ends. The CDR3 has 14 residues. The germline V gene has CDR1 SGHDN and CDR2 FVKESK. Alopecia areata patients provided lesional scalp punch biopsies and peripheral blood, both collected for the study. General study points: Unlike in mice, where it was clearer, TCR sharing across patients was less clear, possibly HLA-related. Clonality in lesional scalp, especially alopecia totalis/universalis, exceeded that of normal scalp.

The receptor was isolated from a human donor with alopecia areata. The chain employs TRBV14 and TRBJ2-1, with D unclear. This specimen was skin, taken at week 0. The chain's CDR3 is CASSGLGVGVEQFF. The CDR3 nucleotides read TGTGCCAGCAGCGGCCTGGGCGTGGGTGTTGAGCAGTTCTTC. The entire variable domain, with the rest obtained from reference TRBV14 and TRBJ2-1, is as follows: EAGVTQFPSHSVIEKGQTVTLRCDPISGHDNLYWYRRVMGKEIKFLLHFVKESKQDESGMPNNRFLAERTGGTYSTLKVQPAELEDSGVYFCASSGLGVGVEQFFGPGTRLTVL.